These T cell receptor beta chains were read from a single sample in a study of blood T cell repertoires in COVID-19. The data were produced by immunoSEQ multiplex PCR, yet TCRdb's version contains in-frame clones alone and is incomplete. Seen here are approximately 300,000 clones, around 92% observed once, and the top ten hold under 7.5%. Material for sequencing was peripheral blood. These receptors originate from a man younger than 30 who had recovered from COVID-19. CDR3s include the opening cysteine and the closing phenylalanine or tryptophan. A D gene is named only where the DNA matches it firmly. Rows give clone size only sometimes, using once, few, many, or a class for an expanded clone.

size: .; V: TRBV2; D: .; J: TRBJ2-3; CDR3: CASKESGTDTQYF; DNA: TGTGCCAGCAAGGAGAGCGGCACAGATACGCAGTATTTT
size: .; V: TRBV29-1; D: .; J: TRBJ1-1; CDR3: CSVVGTNRNTEAFF; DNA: TGCAGCGTTGTGGGGACAAACCGGAACACTGAAGCTTTCTTT
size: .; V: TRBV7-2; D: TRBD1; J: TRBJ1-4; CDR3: CASSLAYPGQENEKLFF; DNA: TGTGCCAGCAGCTTAGCTTACCCGGGACAGGAAAATGAAAAACTGTTTTTT
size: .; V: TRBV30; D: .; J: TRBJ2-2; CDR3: CAWSIPPGELFF; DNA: TGTGCCTGGTCTATCCCCCCCGGGGAGCTGTTTTTT
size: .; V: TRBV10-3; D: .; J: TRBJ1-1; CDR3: CAISEQGTEAFF; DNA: TGTGCCATCAGTGAGCAGGGGACTGAAGCTTTCTTT
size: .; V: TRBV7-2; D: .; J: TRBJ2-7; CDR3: CASSLASSPERYEQYF; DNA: TGTGCCAGCAGCTTAGCGAGTTCCCCGGAGAGATACGAGCAGTACTTC
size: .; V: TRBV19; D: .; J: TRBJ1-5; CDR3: CASRTTDSNQPQHF; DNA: TGTGCCAGTAGGACCACAGATAGCAATCAGCCCCAGCATTTT
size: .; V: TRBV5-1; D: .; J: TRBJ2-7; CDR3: CASSQGSHYEQYF; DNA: TGCGCCAGCAGCCAGGGGTCCCACTACGAGCAGTACTTC
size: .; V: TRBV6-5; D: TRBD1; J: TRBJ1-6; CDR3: CASSYSITGDSPLHF; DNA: TGTGCCAGCAGTTACTCGATAACAGGGGACTCACCCCTCCACTTT
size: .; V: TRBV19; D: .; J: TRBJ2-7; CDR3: CASSTGDISYEQYF; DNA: TGTGCCAGTAGTACCGGGGACATCTCCTACGAGCAGTACTTC
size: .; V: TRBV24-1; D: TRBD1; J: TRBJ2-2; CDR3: CATRETGGTGELFF; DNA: TGTGCCACCCGGGAGACAGGGGGCACCGGGGAGCTGTTTTTT
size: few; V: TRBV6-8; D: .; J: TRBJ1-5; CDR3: CASSYTPDTGNQPQHF; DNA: TGTGCCAGCAGTTACACACCCGACACTGGCAATCAGCCCCAGCATTTT
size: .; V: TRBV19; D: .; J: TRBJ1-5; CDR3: CASSMNWQSYSNQPQHF; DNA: TGTGCCAGTAGTATGAATTGGCAGTCTTATAGCAATCAGCCCCAGCATTTT
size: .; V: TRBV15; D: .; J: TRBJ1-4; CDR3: CATSRDRGEGEKLFF; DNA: TGTGCCACCAGCAGAGACAGGGGAGAAGGTGAAAAACTGTTTTTT
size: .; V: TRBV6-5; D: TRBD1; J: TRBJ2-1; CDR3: CASRRQGEYNEQFF; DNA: TGTGCCAGCAGGAGACAGGGGGAGTACAATGAGCAGTTCTTC
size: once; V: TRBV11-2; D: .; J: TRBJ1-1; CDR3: CASSLGRGGGDTEAFF; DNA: TGTGCCAGCAGTCTGGGACGCGGGGGTGGAGACACTGAAGCTTTCTTT
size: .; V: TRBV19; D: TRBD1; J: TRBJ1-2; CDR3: CASTTGAISNYGYTF; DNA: TGTGCCAGTACCACAGGGGCCATCTCTAACTATGGCTACACCTTC
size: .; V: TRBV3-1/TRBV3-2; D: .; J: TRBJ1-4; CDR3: CASSHTTNEKLFF; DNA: TGTGCCAGCAGCCACACAACTAATGAAAAACTGTTTTTT
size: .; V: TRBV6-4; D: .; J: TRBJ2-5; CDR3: CASSDWRRETQYF; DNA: TGTGCCAGCAGTGATTGGAGGCGAGAGACCCAGTACTTC
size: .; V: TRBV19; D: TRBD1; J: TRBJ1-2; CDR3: CASSKDRAYSGYTF; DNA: TGTGCCAGTAGTAAGGACAGGGCGTACAGTGGCTACACCTTC
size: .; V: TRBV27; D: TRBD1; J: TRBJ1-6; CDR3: CASSVQGYNSPLHF; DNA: TGTGCCAGCAGTGTACAGGGGTATAATTCACCCCTCCACTTT
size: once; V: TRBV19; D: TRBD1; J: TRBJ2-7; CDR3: CASSPGDSTYEQYF; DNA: TGTGCCAGTAGCCCTGGGGACAGTACCTACGAGCAGTACTTC
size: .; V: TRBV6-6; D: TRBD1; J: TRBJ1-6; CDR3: CASSYGTGGTNSPLHF; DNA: TGTGCCAGCAGTTACGGGACAGGGGGCACTAATTCACCCCTCCACTTT
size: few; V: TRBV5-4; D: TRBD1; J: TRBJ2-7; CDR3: CASSPGQGKYEQYF; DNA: TGTGCCAGCAGCCCCGGACAGGGGAAGTACGAGCAGTACTTC
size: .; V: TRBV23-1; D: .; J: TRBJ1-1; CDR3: CASNTTDMNTEAFF; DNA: TGCGCCAGCAACACGACAGACATGAACACTGAAGCTTTCTTT
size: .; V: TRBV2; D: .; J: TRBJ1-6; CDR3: CASSERWSSYNSPLHF; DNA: TGTGCCAGCAGTGAGAGGTGGAGCTCCTATAATTCACCCCTCCACTTT
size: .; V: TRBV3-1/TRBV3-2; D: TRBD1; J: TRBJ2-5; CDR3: CASSQDLGGIPYF; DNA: TGTGCCAGCAGCCAAGATCTAGGGGGCATCCCATACTTC
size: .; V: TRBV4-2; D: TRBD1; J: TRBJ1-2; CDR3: CASSRDRLNYGYTF; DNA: TGTGCCAGCAGCAGGGACAGATTAAACTATGGCTACACCTTC
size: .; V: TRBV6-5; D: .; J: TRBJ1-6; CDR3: CASRFSDSPLHF; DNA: TGTGCCAGCAGATTTTCGGATTCACCCCTCCACTTT
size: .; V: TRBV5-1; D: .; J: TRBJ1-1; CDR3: CASSLAKQGNTAFF; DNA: TGCGCCAGCAGCTTGGCCAAACAGGGAAATACAGCTTTCTTT
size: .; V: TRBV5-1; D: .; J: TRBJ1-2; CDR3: CASSLTGYGNGYTF; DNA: TGCGCCAGCAGCTTGACAGGGTATGGGAATGGCTACACCTTC
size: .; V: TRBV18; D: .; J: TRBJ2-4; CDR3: CASSPSSQSKNIQYF; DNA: TGTGCCAGCTCACCATCTTCCCAGTCCAAAAACATTCAGTACTTC
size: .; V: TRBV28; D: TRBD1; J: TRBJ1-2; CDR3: CAGRTGADGYTF; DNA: TGTGCCGGAAGGACAGGGGCGGATGGCTACACCTTC
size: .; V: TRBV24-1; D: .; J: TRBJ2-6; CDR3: CATSRLAAHSGANVLTF; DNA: TGTGCCACCAGCCGATTAGCGGCCCACTCTGGGGCCAACGTCCTGACTTTC
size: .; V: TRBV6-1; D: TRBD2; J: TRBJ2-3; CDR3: CASSDGLAGYLASTDTQYF; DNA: TGTGCCAGCAGTGACGGGCTAGCGGGGTACCTCGCTAGCACAGATACGCAGTATTTT
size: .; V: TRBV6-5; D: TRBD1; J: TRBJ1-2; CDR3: CASSYDRGRNGYTF; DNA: TGTGCCAGCAGTTACGACAGGGGGCGGAATGGCTACACCTTC
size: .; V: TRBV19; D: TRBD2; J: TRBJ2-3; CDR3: CASSIETGGVQYF; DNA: TGTGCCAGTAGTATAGAAACGGGGGGGGTTCAGTATTTT